What follows are 21 T cell receptor beta chains derived from one specimen sequenced in a study of blood T cell repertoires in COVID-19. Profiled with immunoSEQ multiplex PCR; TCRdb holds only in-frame clones, not every one. The table shows about 60,000 clones, with roughly 84% occurring only once. Sequenced sample: peripheral blood. The source of these receptors is a man younger than 40 with COVID-19, enrolled during active disease.

V usage is TRBV19 and J usage is TRBJ1-1, with 12 nucleotides matching TRBD1. CDR1 is LNHDA and CDR2 is SQIVND in the germline V gene (reference sequence). After removal of 4 bases from V and 1 base from J, the junction contained 7 bases not matched to a gene. The CDR3 runs 17 residues. CDR3 nucleotide sequence: TGTGCCAGTAGTAAATGGGACAGGGGGCGAAAGAACACTGAAGCTTTCTTT. It encodes CASSKWDRGRKNTEAFF. The full variable domain, completed using reference TRBV19 and TRBJ1-1, is DGGITQSPKYLFRKEGQNVTLSCEQNLNHDAMYWYRQDPGQGLRLIYYSQIVNDFQKGDIAEGYSVSREKKESFPLTVTSAQKNPTAFYLCASSKWDRGRKNTEAFFGQGTRLTVV.

The chain employs TRBV7-8 and TRBJ2-7; the D gene is possibly TRBD2 (5 bases). Looked up from germline, CDR1 is SGHVS and CDR2 is FQNEAQ. This CDR3 is 16 amino acids long. V was pared by 1 base and J by 3 bases, with 16 bases between. CDR3 coding DNA: TGTGCCAGCAGCTTAGGGACGGCACAAGGGAGCTACGAGCAGTACTTC. Translating gives CASSLGTAQGSYEQYF.

The chain recombines TRBV30 with TRBJ2-1; TRBD2 aligns across 13 bases. CDR3 length: 12 residues. The trim removed 3 bases at V and 11 bases at J, leaving 1 base unmatched. The germline V gene has CDR1 GTSNPN and CDR2 SVGIG (reference sequence). CDR3 DNA sequence: TGTGCCTGGAGGGGACTAGCGGGGAAGCAGTTCTTC. Its protein product is CAWRGLAGKQFF.

This rearrangement joins TRBV30 to TRBJ1-4; D gene ambiguous. Germline V lookup: CDR1 GTSNPN, CDR2 SVGIG (reference sequence). V lost 3 bases and J lost 5, with 7 bases in between. The CDR3 runs to 12 residues. CDR3: CAWRRSNEKLFF. CDR3 sequence (DNA): TGTGCCTGGAGGCGTTCAAATGAAAAACTGTTTTTT.

This rearrangement joins TRBV23-1 to TRBJ2-3; 7 bases match TRBD1. TRBV23-1 is flagged as an ORF with uncertain function. The V segment lost 3 bases and the J segment 2 bases; nucleotides outside the gene matches: 14. This CDR3 is built from 18 residues. The CDR3 bases are TGCGCCAGCAGTCACGCCTCCGAGCCGGGACAGCCCACAGATACGCAGTATTTT. It specifies CASSHASEPGQPTDTQYF.

The chain couples TRBV12-3 or TRBV12-4 to TRBJ2-1; 8 bases agree with TRBD2. The CDR3 has 13 amino acids. Unmatched junction bases numbered 8, after V lost 10 bases and J lost 6 bases. The CDR3, as DNA: TGTGCCACCCAAGCGGGAGTGGGCAATGAGCAGTTCTTC. This sequence encodes CATQAGVGNEQFF.

This sequence joins TRBV24-1 and TRBJ2-1, with D perhaps TRBD1 (6 bases). Germline V gives CDR1 KGHDR, CDR2 SFDVKD. The CDR3 has 15 amino acids. Trimming stripped 9 bases from V and 1 base from J, with 15 bases between. The CDR3 is CATSDRGGSYNEQFF. The DNA for the CDR3 is TGTGCCACCTCCGATCGAGGGGGTTCCTACAATGAGCAGTTCTTC.

The chain combines TRBV18 with TRBJ2-7, with no clear D. This CDR3 is built from 13 residues. Trimming took off 3 bases at V and 1 base at J, with 7 bases between the two ends. Germline V gives CDR1 KGHSH, CDR2 LQKENI. CDR3 protein: CASSPSDSYEQYF. In nucleotides, the CDR3 is TGTGCCAGCTCACCCTCAGATTCCTACGAGCAGTACTTC.

This clone was counted between two and nine times. V and J are TRBV4-2 and TRBJ2-7, with 10 positions matching TRBD2. This CDR3 region has 15 residues. Germline loops: CDR1 LGHNA, CDR2 YNFKEQ. V shed 3 bases and J 0 bases; nucleotides not matched to a gene: 2. The CDR3, as DNA: TGTGCCAGCAGCCAGGAGCGGGAGGGCTCCTACGAGCAGTACTTC. Protein product: CASSQEREGSYEQYF.

The chain joins TRBV20-1 to TRBJ2-7; TRBD1 is a possible D gene (6 bases). The CDR3 runs to 15 residues. Germline CDR1 reads DFQATT; CDR2 reads SNEGSKA (reference sequence). Trimming shortened V by 3 bases and J by 0 bases, and 15 bases separated the two germline ends. CDR3 in amino acids: CSASAADRLSYEQYF. The CDR3 DNA reads as TGCAGTGCTAGTGCCGCTGACAGGCTCTCCTACGAGCAGTACTTC.

V and J are TRBV9 and TRBJ2-3, with D possibly matching TRBD2 (6 bases). The germline V gene has CDR1 SGDLS and CDR2 YYNGEE. Trimming shortened V by 0 bases and J by 5 bases, and 13 bases separated the two germline ends. CDR3 length equals 15 residues. CDR3 in DNA: TGTGCCAGCAGCGTAGACGGAGGGTTGGGAGATACGCAGTATTTT. This sequence encodes CASSVDGGLGDTQYF.

CDR3 coding DNA: TGTGCCAGCAGTTCCAATCTACCGGGACAAGTGCGCTACACCTTC. Its translation is CASSSNLPGQVRYTF. The chain joins TRBV28 to TRBJ1-2; tentative D call: TRBD1 (6 bases). Germline V gene sequence: CDR1 MDHEN, CDR2 SYDVKM. The length of the CDR3 is 15 residues. V gave up 4 bases and J gave up 9 bases, with 21 bases separating them.

V and J are TRBV29-1 and TRBJ2-7; the D gene is possibly TRBD1 (5 bases). V lost 4 bases, J lost 5 bases, and 12 bases lay in between. Germline V gene lookup returns CDR1 SQVTM and CDR2 ANQGSEA. The CDR3 loop spans 12 amino acids. In DNA form, the CDR3 reads TGCAGCGTTGTACAGGATCAGAACGAGCAGTACTTC. Protein sequence: CSVVQDQNEQYF.

The CDR3 DNA follows: TGTGCCAGCAGGGCCGACAGGAGGTGGAATCAGCCCCAGCATTTT. Its translation is CASRADRRWNQPQHF. The chain uses TRBV27 and TRBJ1-5; D possibly corresponds to TRBD1 (6 bases). The CDR3 totals 15 residues. Trimming took off 6 bases at V and 4 bases at J, with 16 bases between the two ends. CDR1 is MNHEY, CDR2 SMNVEV, per germline (reference sequence).

This sequence joins TRBV2 and TRBJ2-1, with a tentative D call TRBD2 (6 bases). This CDR3 region has 14 residues. CDR1 SNHLY and CDR2 FYNNEI come from the germline V gene. V lost 4 bases, J lost 1 base, and 8 bases lay in between. The CDR3 protein is CASSVRGSYNEQFF. The CDR3, as DNA: TGTGCCAGCAGTGTCCGGGGGTCCTACAATGAGCAGTTCTTC.

The rearrangement uses TRBV28 and TRBJ2-2, with TRBD1 identical over 7 bases. The germline V gene has CDR1 MDHEN and CDR2 SYDVKM. The CDR3 has 13 residues. J was trimmed by 6 bases and V by 6 bases; bases with no gene match: 4. For the CDR3, the DNA is TGTGCCAGCAGAAAGCAGGGGGCCGGGGAGCTGTTTTTT. Translating gives CASRKQGAGELFF.

The rearrangement joins TRBV2 to TRBJ1-2; 9 bases agree with TRBD1. Germline-derived CDR1 and CDR2 are SNHLY and FYNNEI. The V segment lost 4 bases and the J segment 6 bases; nucleotides outside the gene matches: 0. This CDR3 contains 12 residues. In DNA, the CDR3 is TGTGCCAGCAGTGGGACAGGGGATGGCTACACCTTC. This codes for CASSGTGDGYTF. Combining the CDR3 with reference TRBV2 and TRBJ1-2 gives the whole variable domain EPEVTQTPSHQVTQMGQEVILRCVPISNHLYFYWYRQILGQKVEFLVSFYNNEISEKSEIFDDQFSVERPDGSNFTLKIRSTKLEDSAMYFCASSGTGDGYTFGSGTRLTVV.

V and J are TRBV2 and TRBJ2-6, with TRBD1 identical over 8 bases. V was pared by 2 bases and J by 0 bases, with 6 bases of the junction left unmatched. This CDR3 is 18 amino acids long. CDR1 is SNHLY, CDR2 FYNNEI, per germline. The CDR3 DNA follows: TGTGCCAGCAGTGAACGTGGACAGGGTAGCTCTGGGGCCAACGTCCTGACTTTC. Translation: CASSERGQGSSGANVLTF.

The gene calls are TRBV7-2 and TRBJ2-6; 9 nucleotides line up with TRBD1. This CDR3 is built from 18 residues. V shed 5 bases, J shed 2 bases, and the junction held 10 bases outside the gene matches. CDR1 is SGHTA, CDR2 FQGNSA, per germline. In DNA, the CDR3 is TGTGCCAGCAGCATAAGGTCCCGGGACAGGGCTGGGGCCAACGTCCTGACTTTC. Its translation is CASSIRSRDRAGANVLTF.

The chain employs TRBV6-6 and TRBJ2-7; 8 nucleotides align to TRBD1. V dropped 6 bases and J dropped 7; count of bases not matched to a gene: 11. The CDR3 is 14 amino acids. Looked up from germline, CDR1 is MNHNY and CDR2 is SVGAGI (reference sequence). CDR3 protein: CASSNDRGRSEQYF. CDR3 nucleotide sequence: TGTGCCAGCAGCAACGACAGGGGTAGAAGTGAGCAGTACTTC.

The V call is TRBV28, the J call TRBJ2-1, with D possibly TRBD2 on 5 matching bases. The germline V gene encodes CDR1 MDHEN and CDR2 SYDVKM. Between the trimmed V and J ends, which lost 7 bases and 15 bases, there was a span of 19 bases. The CDR3 has 12 residues. CDR3 DNA: TGTGCCAGCACCCGAACTATCGGGGTACTGTTCTTC. This encodes CASTRTIGVLFF. Full variable domain (remainder filled in from reference TRBV28 and TRBJ2-1): DVKVTQSSRYLVKRTGEKVFLECVQDMDHENMFWYRQDPGLGLRLIYFSYDVKMKEKGDIPEGYSVSREKKERFSLILESASTNQTSMYLCASTRTIGVLFFGPGTRLTVL.